Each of the 27 T cell receptor beta chains below was sequenced from the same sample in a study of shared clonotypes between healthy human individuals. The method was immunoSEQ multiplex PCR; TCRdb's version includes in-frame clones alone and lacks a portion of them. The sample carries approximately 1,500,000 clones, over 95% recorded once. The specimen was naive CD4+ T cells sorted from blood. Subset described: CD45RA+ positively selected. The receptors shown here come from a young man in good health.

This clone was detected only once. This chain connects TRBV6-4 to TRBJ2-1; 9 bases are shared with TRBD2. Germline values: CDR1 MRHNA, CDR2 SNTAGT. The CDR3 extends over 16 amino acids. Trimming removed 0 bases from V and 8 bases from J; junction bases left unmatched: 8. DNA of the CDR3: TGTGCCAGCAGTGACTCGATAGCTAGCGGGACCTATGAGCAGTTCTTC. Encoded protein: CASSDSIASGTYEQFF.

The rearrangement links TRBV4-1 to TRBJ2-3, with 7 bases aligning to TRBD2. The germline gives CDR1 MGHRA, CDR2 YSYEKL. This CDR3 spans 15 amino acids. V gave up 1 base and J gave up 3 bases; unmatched junction bases: 4. CDR3 sequence: CASSQAPGGTDTQYF. CDR3 bases: TGCGCCAGCAGCCAAGCACCGGGAGGAACAGATACGCAGTATTTT.

V is TRBV7-9 and J is TRBJ2-7; tentatively, D is TRBD2 (5 bases). This CDR3 region has 14 residues. The V end was cut by 5 bases, the J end by 6 bases, with 17 bases between. Germline CDR1 and CDR2: SEHNR and FQNEAQ (reference sequence). The CDR3 loop reads CASSRPGVSAEQYF. The CDR3 region has the DNA TGTGCCAGCAGCAGGCCCGGGGTATCGGCCGAGCAGTACTTC.

V and J are TRBV19 and TRBJ2-7; D perhaps matches TRBD1 (5 bases). Trimming removed 3 bases from V and 1 base from J, with 10 bases in between. Germline CDR1 reads LNHDA; CDR2 reads SQIVND (reference sequence). The length of the CDR3 is 14 residues. The CDR3 coding sequence is TGTGCCAGTAGTATTGAGCAGGGATCCTACGAGCAGTACTTC. It is translated as CASSIEQGSYEQYF.

The chain is built from TRBV28 and TRBJ1-5, with no clear D. The CDR3 is made up of 13 amino acids. V dropped 8 bases and J dropped 6 bases, with 14 bases sitting between them. Germline CDR1 is MDHEN and CDR2 is SYDVKM. Here the CDR3 DNA reads TGTGCCAGCCGTACAGCCGGGGTTCAGCCCCAGCATTTT. This sequence encodes CASRTAGVQPQHF.

J is TRBJ2-7 and V is TRBV7-2; no reliable D call. The V gene's germline CDR1 is SGHTA and CDR2 FQGNSA. This CDR3 is 15 amino acids long. Trimming pared 0 bases from V and 1 base from J, leaving 10 bases between. The CDR3: CASSLAGPSSYEQYF. The CDR3 DNA sequence: TGTGCCAGCAGCTTAGCGGGTCCTAGTTCCTACGAGCAGTACTTC.

V gene TRBV7-6 combines with J gene TRBJ2-3, with 7 bases aligning to TRBD2. The CDR3 has 14 residues. J was trimmed by 6 bases and V by 1 base; bases with no gene match: 4. Germline V gene data show CDR1 as SGHVS and CDR2 as FNYEAQ. The chain's CDR3 is CASSLGGRRDTQYF. As DNA, the CDR3 is TGTGCCAGCAGCTTAGGCGGGAGAAGGGATACGCAGTATTTT.

The rearrangement links TRBV27 to TRBJ1-4; TRBD1 is a possible D gene (6 bases). The V end lost 5 bases, the J end lost 8 bases, and 15 bases lay between the germline ends. The CDR3 consists of 14 residues. The V gene's germline CDR1 is MNHEY and CDR2 SMNVEV (reference sequence). The CDR3 loop is CASSPQRGREKLFF. The CDR3 coding sequence is TGTGCCAGCAGTCCCCAGAGGGGGAGGGAAAAACTGTTTTTT. The full variable domain, its missing parts supplied by reference TRBV27 and TRBJ1-4, is EAQVTQNPRYLITVTGKKLTVTCSQNMNHEYMSWYRQDPGLGLRQIYYSMNVEVTDKGDVPEGYKVSRKEKRNFPLILESPSPNQTSLYFCASSPQRGREKLFFGSGTQLSVL.

The chain is built from TRBV11-2 and TRBJ1-4, with D hard to call. The CDR3 has 14 residues. CDR1 SGHAT and CDR2 FQNNGV come from the germline V gene. Trimming left V 6 bases short and J 8 bases short, with 16 bases between. The CDR3 DNA sequence: TGTGCCAGCAGACCTGAGTCGGGGATAGAAAAACTGTTTTTT. Amino acid sequence: CASRPESGIEKLFF.

The chain combines TRBV6-1 with TRBJ1-4; 7 positions agree with TRBD1. Germline loops: CDR1 MNHNS, CDR2 SASEGT. The CDR3 has 15 amino acids. Trimming cost V 3 bases and J 5 bases; bases outside gene matches: 6. The CDR3 is CASSDLDRRNEKLFF. CDR3 nucleotide sequence: TGTGCCAGCAGTGATCTGGACAGGAGAAATGAAAAACTGTTTTTT.

The gene calls are TRBV19 and TRBJ2-7; 9 positions match TRBD1. Trimming at V came to 6 bases and at J to 1 base, leaving 7 bases not matched to a gene. Germline V gene data show CDR1 as LNHDA and CDR2 as SQIVND (reference sequence). The CDR3 is 15 amino acids. The chain's CDR3 is CASRAGDRASYEQYF. The CDR3 nucleotides are TGTGCCAGTAGGGCCGGGGACAGGGCGTCCTACGAGCAGTACTTC.

As to this clone: Other nucleotide sequences from this sample produce the same CDR3. The chain is built from TRBV28 and TRBJ1-1, with D uncertain. Germline V gene data show CDR1 as MDHEN and CDR2 as SYDVKM. V was shortened by 1 base and J by 8 bases, with 5 bases between the two germline ends. This CDR3 has 11 residues. This CDR3 reads CASSLSGEAFF. In DNA, the CDR3 is TGTGCCAGCAGTTTATCGGGGGAAGCTTTCTTT.

The chain uses TRBV19 and TRBJ2-3; perhaps D is TRBD1 or TRBD2 (5 bases each). The CDR3 contains 14 residues. From germline, CDR1 is LNHDA and CDR2 SQIVND (reference sequence). The V and J ends lost 5 bases and 6 bases respectively, with 15 bases between them. The chain's CDR3 is CASSPRRDRDTQYF. In DNA, the CDR3 is TGTGCCAGTAGTCCCCGCAGGGACCGGGATACGCAGTATTTT.

The J gene is TRBJ1-1, the V gene TRBV10-3; TRBD1 might be the D (6 bases). The germline gives CDR1 ENHRY, CDR2 SYGVKD. This CDR3 contains 11 residues. V was shortened by 1 base and J by 11 bases, with 8 bases between the two germline ends. In DNA, the CDR3 is TGTGCCATCAGTGAGTTCGACAGGGCTTTCTTT. Translation: CAISEFDRAFF.

This clone was counted a single time. This CDR3 reads CASSQTGTVDEKLFF. As DNA, the CDR3 is TGTGCCAGCAGCCAAACCGGGACAGTAGATGAAAAACTGTTTTTT. This chain joins TRBV5-4 and TRBJ1-4; 7 nucleotides match TRBD1. V lost 4 bases to trimming and J lost 6 bases; unmatched junction nucleotides: 9. CDR3 length: 15 amino acids. Per the germline V gene, CDR1 is SGHNT and CDR2 is YYREEE (reference sequence).

The CDR3 region has the DNA TGTGCCAGCAGTAAGCGGACTAGTGAGTACGAGCAGTACTTC. Protein product: CASSKRTSEYEQYF. The rearrangement links TRBV2 to TRBJ2-7; 7 bases fit TRBD2. Germline V gene data show CDR1 as SNHLY and CDR2 as FYNNEI. The CDR3 is 14 residues long. Trimming at V came to 5 bases and at J to 4 bases, leaving 8 bases not matched to a gene.

The chain uses TRBV7-9 and TRBJ2-5, with D unclear. The CDR3 sequence is 13 residues long. Trimming shortened V by 4 bases and J by 4 bases, and 10 bases separated the two germline ends. The V gene's germline CDR1 is SEHNR and CDR2 FQNEAQ (reference sequence). The CDR3 DNA sequence: TGTGCCAGCAGCTCATCCCCGGCAGAGACCCAGTACTTC. It codes for CASSSSPAETQYF.

The chain recombines TRBV10-3 with TRBJ2-1, with D possibly called TRBD1 or TRBD2 (8 bases each). Germline CDR1 and CDR2: ENHRY and SYGVKD. The germline V and J ends were trimmed by 5 bases and 0 bases, with 14 bases remaining between them. The CDR3 is 16 residues long. The CDR3 region has the DNA TGTGCCATCAGTAGACAGGGGACTAGCTCCTACAATGAGCAGTTCTTC. Translation: CAISRQGTSSYNEQFF.

The chain has TRBV9 and TRBJ2-2; 7 positions agree with TRBD1. Germline V gene lookup returns CDR1 SGDLS and CDR2 YYNGEE. V was pared by 4 bases and J by 1 base, with 7 bases of the junction left unmatched. This CDR3 region has 16 residues. The CDR3 DNA reads TGTGCCAGCAGCCTCATGGCAGGGGGGAACACCGGGGAGCTGTTTTTT. As protein: CASSLMAGGNTGELFF.

The chain has TRBV6-5 and TRBJ2-7, with D perhaps assigned TRBD1 or TRBD2 (5 bases each). The germline CDR1 and CDR2 sequences are MNHEY and SVGAGI. Trimming shortened V by 6 bases and J by 0 bases, and 15 bases separated the two germline ends. The CDR3 length is 15 residues. The DNA for the CDR3 is TGTGCCAGCAGCCGAGGGGTTCCCAGCTCCTACGAGCAGTACTTC. This translates into CASSRGVPSSYEQYF.

J is TRBJ2-1 and V is TRBV5-4; D perhaps matches TRBD2 (5 bases). V was shortened by 1 base and J by 4 bases, with 12 bases between the two germline ends. The CDR3 contains 15 residues. Germline-derived CDR1 and CDR2 are SGHNT and YYREEE (reference sequence). CDR3 loop: CASSLKLGEYNEQFF. The CDR3, as DNA: TGTGCCAGCAGCTTGAAACTAGGCGAATACAATGAGCAGTTCTTC.

This chain connects TRBV5-1 to TRBJ2-3; D remains unclear. The CDR3 length is 15 residues. V was clipped by 1 base and J by 5 bases, with 14 bases between them. Germline V gives CDR1 SGHRS, CDR2 YFSETQ. CDR3: CASSLRSDLGDTQYF. CDR3 bases: TGCGCCAGCAGCTTGCGGTCCGATCTGGGAGATACGCAGTATTTT.

The V call is TRBV19, the J call TRBJ2-5; TRBD1 matches 7 bases. This CDR3 region has 14 residues. The trim removed 1 base at V and 2 bases at J, leaving 1 base unmatched. Per the germline V gene, CDR1 is LNHDA and CDR2 is SQIVND (reference sequence). In DNA form, the CDR3 reads TGTGCCAGTAGTATAGGGACAGGACAAGAGACCCAGTACTTC. Encoded protein: CASSIGTGQETQYF.

This clone was counted a single time. This chain links TRBV16 with TRBJ2-1; 8 positions agree with TRBD1. CDR3 length equals 16 residues. With 2 bases clipped from V and 1 base from J, the junction kept 4 bases outside the gene matches. In germline, CDR1 is KGHSY, CDR2 FQNENV. CDR3 nucleotides: TGTGCCAGCAGCCAAGCAGACAGGGGTTCCTACAATGAGCAGTTCTTC. It yields the protein CASSQADRGSYNEQFF.

The sample holds one count of this clone. The V gene is TRBV28, the J gene TRBJ2-7, with TRBD1 as a possible D gene (7 bases). V lost 6 bases and J 3 bases, leaving 18 bases between the germline ends. This CDR3 spans 15 amino acids. Germline V gives CDR1 MDHEN, CDR2 SYDVKM. As DNA, the CDR3 is TGTGCCAGCAGCCCTCGGGGGACAGAATTCTACGAGCAGTACTTC. Its protein product is CASSPRGTEFYEQYF.

V is TRBV5-1 and J is TRBJ2-5; tentative D call: TRBD2 (6 bases). This CDR3 is 13 amino acids long. V shed 0 bases and J shed 10 bases, with 13 bases lying between them. The germline V gene has CDR1 SGHRS and CDR2 YFSETQ. The CDR3 bases are TGCGCCAGCAGCTTGGCCGCTGTGCGGGACCAGTACTTC. Translating gives CASSLAAVRDQYF. Full variable domain (remainder filled in from reference TRBV5-1 and TRBJ2-5): KAGVTQTPRYLIKTRGQQVTLSCSPISGHRSVSWYQQTPGQGLQFLFEYFSETQRNKGNFPGRFSGRQFSNSRSEMNVSTLELGDSALYLCASSLAAVRDQYFGPGTRLLVL.

This clone came up once. The chain carries TRBV5-1 and TRBJ2-1; D perhaps matches TRBD2 (5 bases). The length of the CDR3 is 16 residues. Germline lookup yields CDR1 SGHRS and CDR2 YFSETQ. V gave up 5 bases and J gave up 0 bases, with 15 bases separating them. CDR3 DNA sequence: TGCGCCAGCAGTGCGAACGGGGTGAGCTCCTACAATGAGCAGTTCTTC. This sequence encodes CASSANGVSSYNEQFF.